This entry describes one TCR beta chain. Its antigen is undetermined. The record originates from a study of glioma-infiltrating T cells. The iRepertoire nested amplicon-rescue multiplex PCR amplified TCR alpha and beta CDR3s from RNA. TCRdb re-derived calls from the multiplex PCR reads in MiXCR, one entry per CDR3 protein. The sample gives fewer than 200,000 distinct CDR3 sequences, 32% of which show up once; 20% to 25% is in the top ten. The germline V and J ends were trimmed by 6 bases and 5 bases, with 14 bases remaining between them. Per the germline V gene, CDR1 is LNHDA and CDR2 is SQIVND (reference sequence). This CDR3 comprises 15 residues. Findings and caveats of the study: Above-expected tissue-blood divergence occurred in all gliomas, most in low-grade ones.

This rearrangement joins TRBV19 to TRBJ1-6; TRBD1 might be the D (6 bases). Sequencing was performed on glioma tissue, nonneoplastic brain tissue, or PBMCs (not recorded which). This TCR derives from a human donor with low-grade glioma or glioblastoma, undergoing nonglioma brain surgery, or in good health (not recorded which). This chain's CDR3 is CASRPGQTNNSPLHF. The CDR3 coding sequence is TGTGCCAGTAGACCCGGACAGACGAATAATTCACCCCTCCACTTT.